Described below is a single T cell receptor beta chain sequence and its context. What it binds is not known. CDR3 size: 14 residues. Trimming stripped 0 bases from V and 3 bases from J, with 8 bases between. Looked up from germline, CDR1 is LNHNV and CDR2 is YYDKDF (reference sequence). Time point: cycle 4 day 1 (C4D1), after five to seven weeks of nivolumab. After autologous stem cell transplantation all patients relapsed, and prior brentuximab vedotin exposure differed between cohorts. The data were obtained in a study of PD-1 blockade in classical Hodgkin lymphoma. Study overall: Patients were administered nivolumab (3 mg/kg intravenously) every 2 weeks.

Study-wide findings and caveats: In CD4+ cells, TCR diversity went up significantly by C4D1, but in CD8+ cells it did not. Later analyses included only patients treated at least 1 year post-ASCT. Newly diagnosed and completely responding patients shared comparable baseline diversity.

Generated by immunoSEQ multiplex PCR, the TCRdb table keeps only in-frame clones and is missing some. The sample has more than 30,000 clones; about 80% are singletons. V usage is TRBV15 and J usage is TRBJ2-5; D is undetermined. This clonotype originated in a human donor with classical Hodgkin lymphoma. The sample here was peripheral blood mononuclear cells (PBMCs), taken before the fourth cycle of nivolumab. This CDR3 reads CATSRDGLKETQYF. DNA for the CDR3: TGTGCCACCAGCAGAGATGGCCTCAAAGAGACCCAGTACTTC. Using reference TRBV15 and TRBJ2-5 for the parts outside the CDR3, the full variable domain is DAMVIQNPRYQVTQFGKPVTLSCSQTLNHNVMYWYQQKSSQAPKLLFHYYDKDFNNEADTPDNFQSRRPNTSFCFLDIRSPGLGDTAMYLCATSRDGLKETQYFGPGTRLLVL.